A single T cell receptor beta chain is shown here with its context. No antigen is known for it. This sample is part of a study of cytomegalovirus exposure and HLA in healthy donors. Study-level results: Most CMV-associated TCR beta chains appeared HLA-restricted in a later analysis.

In the PCR, 60 Vbeta and 13 Jbeta primers were used. Clones were sequenced by immunoSEQ multiplex PCR, and TCRdb holds only the in-frame ones, with some missing. The sample includes about 120,000 clones, approximately 80% of them seen just once. The V gene lost 5 bases and the J gene lost 3 bases, with 22 bases spanning the gap. CDR3 length: 17 amino acids. Germline assignment: CDR1 SGHAT and CDR2 FQNNGV. This receptor was taken from a male donor in good health and CMV-seropositive. The chain employs TRBV11-2 and TRBJ1-1, with TRBD1 as a possible D gene (6 bases). Sequenced input: PBMCs. This CDR3 reads CASSHLTGFAVDTEAFF. CDR3 sequence (DNA): TGTGCCAGCAGCCATCTTACAGGGTTTGCAGTCGACACTGAAGCTTTCTTT.